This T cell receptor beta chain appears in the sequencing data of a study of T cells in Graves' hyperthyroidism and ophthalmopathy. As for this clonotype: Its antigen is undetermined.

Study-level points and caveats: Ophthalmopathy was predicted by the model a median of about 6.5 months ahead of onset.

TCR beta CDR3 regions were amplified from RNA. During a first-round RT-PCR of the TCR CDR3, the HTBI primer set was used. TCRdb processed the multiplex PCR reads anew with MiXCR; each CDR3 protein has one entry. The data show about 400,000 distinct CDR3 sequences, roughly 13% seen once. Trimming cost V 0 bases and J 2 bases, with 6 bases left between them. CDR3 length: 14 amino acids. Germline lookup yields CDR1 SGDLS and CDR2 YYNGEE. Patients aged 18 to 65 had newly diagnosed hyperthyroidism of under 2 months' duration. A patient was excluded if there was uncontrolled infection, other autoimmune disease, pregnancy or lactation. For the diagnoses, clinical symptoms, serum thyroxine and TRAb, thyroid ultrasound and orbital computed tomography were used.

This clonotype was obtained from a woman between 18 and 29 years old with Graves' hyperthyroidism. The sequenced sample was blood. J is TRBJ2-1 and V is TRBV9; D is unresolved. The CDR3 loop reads CASSVGRTYNEQFF. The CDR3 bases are TGTGCCAGCAGCGTAGGCAGAACCTACAATGAGCAGTTCTTC.